The clone carrying this T cell receptor beta chain was counted many times. Its antigen is currently unknown. The data were obtained in a study of Graves' ophthalmopathy and Graves' hyperthyroidism. The CDR3 is 16 residues long. V lost 2 bases, J lost 1 base, and 11 bases lay in between. Notes on the study in general: Ophthalmopathy was separated from stable hyperthyroidism by a 13-signature model with 87.88% sensitivity and just under 84% specificity.

CDR3 regions of TCR beta were amplified from RNA transcripts. The workflow started with a first-round RT-PCR run with HTBI primers and then moved on to a second-round multiplex PCR. Each CDR3 protein is one row after TCRdb ran MiXCR on the multiplex PCR reads. The sample consists of hundreds of thousands of distinct CDR3 sequences, about 24% of them appearing once. The term stable hyperthyroidism indicated an absence of ophthalmopathy within 18 months of follow-up. The sample consisted of peripheral blood. V is TRBV12-3 or TRBV12-4 and J is TRBJ2-2; D is undetermined. The receptor's source is a woman between 18 and 29 years old with stable Graves' hyperthyroidism. Some clones in this sample may be carry-over from other donors' samples. The CDR3 DNA reads as TGTGCCAGCAGTTTAACGTGGCAGCAGAACACCGGGGAGCTGTTTTTT. It yields the protein CASSLTWQQNTGELFF.